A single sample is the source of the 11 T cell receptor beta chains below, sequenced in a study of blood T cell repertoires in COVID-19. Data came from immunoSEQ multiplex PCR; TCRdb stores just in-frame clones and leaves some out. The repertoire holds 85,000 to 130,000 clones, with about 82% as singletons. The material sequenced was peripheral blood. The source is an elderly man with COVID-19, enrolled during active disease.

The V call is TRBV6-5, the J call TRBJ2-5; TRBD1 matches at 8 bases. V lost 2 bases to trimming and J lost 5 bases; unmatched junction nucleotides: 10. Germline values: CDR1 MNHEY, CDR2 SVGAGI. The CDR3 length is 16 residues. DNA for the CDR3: TGTGCCAGCAGTTACAGCACGACAGGGGCGGGGGAGACCCAGTACTTC. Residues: CASSYSTTGAGETQYF.

The CDR3: CSVGTSGRARTGELFF. The CDR3 DNA sequence: TGCAGCGTCGGGACTAGCGGGAGGGCCCGTACCGGGGAGCTGTTTTTT. The chain joins TRBV29-1 to TRBJ2-2, with 16 bases fitting TRBD2. V lost 6 bases to trimming and J lost 5 bases; unmatched junction nucleotides: 6. This CDR3 contains 16 residues. CDR1 is SQVTM, CDR2 ANQGSEA, per germline.

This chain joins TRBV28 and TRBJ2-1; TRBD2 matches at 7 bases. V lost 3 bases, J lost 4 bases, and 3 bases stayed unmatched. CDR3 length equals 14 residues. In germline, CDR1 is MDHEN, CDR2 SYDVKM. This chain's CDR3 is CASSFGTTYNEQFF. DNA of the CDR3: TGTGCCAGCAGTTTCGGGACTACGTACAATGAGCAGTTCTTC.

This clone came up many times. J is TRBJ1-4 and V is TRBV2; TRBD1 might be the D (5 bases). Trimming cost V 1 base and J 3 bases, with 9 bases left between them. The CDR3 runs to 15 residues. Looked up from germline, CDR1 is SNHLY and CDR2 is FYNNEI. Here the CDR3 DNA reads TGTGCCAGCAGTGAAGGGACATACTCTAATGAAAAACTGTTTTTT. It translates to CASSEGTYSNEKLFF.

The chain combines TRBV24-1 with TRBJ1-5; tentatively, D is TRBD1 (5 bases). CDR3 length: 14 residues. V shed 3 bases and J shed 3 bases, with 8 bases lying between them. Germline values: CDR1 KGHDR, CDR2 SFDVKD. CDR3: CATSDNRFNQPQHF. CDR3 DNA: TGTGCCACCAGTGATAACAGGTTCAATCAGCCCCAGCATTTT.

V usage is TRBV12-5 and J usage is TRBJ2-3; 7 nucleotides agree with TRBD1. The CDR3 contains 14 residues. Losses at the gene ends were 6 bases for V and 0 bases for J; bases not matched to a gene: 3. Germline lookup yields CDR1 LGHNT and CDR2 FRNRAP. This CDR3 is CASGRDRSTDTQYF. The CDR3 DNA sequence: TGTGCTAGTGGCCGGGACAGAAGCACAGATACGCAGTATTTT. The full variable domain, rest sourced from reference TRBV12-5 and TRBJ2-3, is DARVTQTPRHKVTEMGQEVTMRCQPILGHNTVFWYRQTMMQGLELLAYFRNRAPLDDSGMPKDRFSAEMPDATLATLKIQPSEPRDSAVYFCASGRDRSTDTQYFGPGTRLTVL.

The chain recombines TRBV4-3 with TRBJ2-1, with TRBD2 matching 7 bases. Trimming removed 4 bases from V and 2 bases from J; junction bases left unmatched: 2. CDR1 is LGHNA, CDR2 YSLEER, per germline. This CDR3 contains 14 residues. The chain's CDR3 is CASSRLATYNEQFF. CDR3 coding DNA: TGCGCCAGCAGCCGACTAGCCACCTACAATGAGCAGTTCTTC.

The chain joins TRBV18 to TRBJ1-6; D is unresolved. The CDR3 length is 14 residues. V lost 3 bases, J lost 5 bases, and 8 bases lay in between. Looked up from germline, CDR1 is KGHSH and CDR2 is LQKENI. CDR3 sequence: CASSPGRNNSPLHF. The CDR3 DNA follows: TGTGCCAGCTCACCGGGCAGAAATAATTCACCCCTCCACTTT.

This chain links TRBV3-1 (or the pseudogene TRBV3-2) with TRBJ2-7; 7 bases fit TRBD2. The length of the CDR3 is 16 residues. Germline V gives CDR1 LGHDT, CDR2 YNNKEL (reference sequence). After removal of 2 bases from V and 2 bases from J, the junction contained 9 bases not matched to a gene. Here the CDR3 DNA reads TGTGCCAGCAGCCAAACGCGGACTAGTCCCACCTACGAGCAGTACTTC. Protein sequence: CASSQTRTSPTYEQYF.

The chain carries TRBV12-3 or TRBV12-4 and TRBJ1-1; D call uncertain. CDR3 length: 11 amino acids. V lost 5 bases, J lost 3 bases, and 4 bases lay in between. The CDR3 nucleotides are TGTGCCAGCAGTGAGGACACTGAAGCTTTCTTT. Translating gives CASSEDTEAFF.

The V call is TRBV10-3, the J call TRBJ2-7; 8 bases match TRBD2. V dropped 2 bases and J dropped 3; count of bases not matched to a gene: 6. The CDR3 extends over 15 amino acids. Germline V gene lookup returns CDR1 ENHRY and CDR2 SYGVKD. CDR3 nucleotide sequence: TGTGCCATCAGTGAGGTGTTTGGGACTAGCTACGAGCAGTACTTC. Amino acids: CAISEVFGTSYEQYF.